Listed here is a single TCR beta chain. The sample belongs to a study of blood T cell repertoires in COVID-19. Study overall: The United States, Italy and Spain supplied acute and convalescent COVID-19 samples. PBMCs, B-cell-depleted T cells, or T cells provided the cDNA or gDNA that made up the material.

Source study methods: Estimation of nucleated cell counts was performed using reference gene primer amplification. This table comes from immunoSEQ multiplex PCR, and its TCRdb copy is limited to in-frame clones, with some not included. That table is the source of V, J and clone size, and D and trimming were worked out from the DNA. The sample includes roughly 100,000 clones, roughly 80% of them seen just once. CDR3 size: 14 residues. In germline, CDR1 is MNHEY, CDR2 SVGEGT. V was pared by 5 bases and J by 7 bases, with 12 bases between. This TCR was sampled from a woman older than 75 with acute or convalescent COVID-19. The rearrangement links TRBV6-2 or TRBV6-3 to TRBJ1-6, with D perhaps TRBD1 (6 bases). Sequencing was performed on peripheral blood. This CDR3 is CASSQGSSNSPLHF. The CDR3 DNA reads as TGTGCCAGCAGTCAGGGGAGTTCGAATTCACCCCTCCACTTT.